This TCR beta chain was obtained from a study of shared clonotypes between healthy human individuals. About the study: There were three CD4 naive, three CD4 memory, two CD8 naive and one CD8 memory plates per donor. Study results and caveats: Unshared clonotypes carried lower generation probabilities than those common to all four donors. Compared with memory subsets, naive subsets generally had larger estimated richness.

Only in-frame clones appear in the TCRdb table, and some are missing; sequencing was by immunoSEQ multiplex PCR. The table includes 630,000 or so clones, 98% detected once. Of note for this clone: Its antigen is undetermined.

Selected positively for CCR7 and CD45RO-negative, naive CD8 cells excluded terminally differentiated effector memory CD45RA+ cells. The V gene end was trimmed by 2 bases and the J gene end by 4 bases; junction bases not matched to a gene: 7. The germline V gene encodes CDR1 LGHNA and CDR2 YNFKEQ. This CDR3 contains 18 residues. This clonotype originated in a man aged 25 to 40 in good health. The genes are TRBV4-2 and TRBJ2-3, with 15 positions matching TRBD2. The sequenced material came from naive CD8+ T cells sorted from blood. In DNA form, the CDR3 reads TGTGCCAGCAGCCAATTCGGGACTAGCGGGAGGATGTCAGATACGCAGTATTTT. It is translated as CASSQFGTSGRMSDTQYF.